Below, 5 T cell receptor beta chains from the same sample are listed, as sequenced in a study of T-cell memory formation after mild COVID-19. TCRdb re-called the 5' RACE reads with MiXCR, one entry per CDR3 protein. This table has hundreds of thousands of distinct CDR3 sequences, roughly 14% appearing once. The sequencing sample was made of PBMCs or a T cell subset sorted from them (not recorded which). The receptors shown here come from an adult woman who had mild COVID-19 (a few samples of this study predate the infection). Cell type and time point are not known.

The CDR3 region is CSVQMTGKGLSTEAFF. As DNA, the CDR3 is TGCAGCGTTCAGATGACAGGGAAAGGGCTGAGTACTGAAGCTTTCTTT. The chain uses TRBV29-1 and TRBJ1-1, with 7 bases matching TRBD1. Germline values: CDR1 SQVTM, CDR2 ANQGSEA. The ends lost 5 bases at V and 5 bases at J; junction bases unmatched: 17. The CDR3 has 16 residues.

This clonotype was found a few times. The rearrangement links TRBV5-1 to TRBJ2-1; D perhaps matches TRBD1 (6 bases). The ends were cut back, 4 bases at V and 6 bases at J, with 17 bases in the middle. This CDR3 region has 15 residues. From germline, CDR1 is SGHRS and CDR2 YFSETQ. CDR3 sequence (DNA): TGCGCCAGCAGCCCCAGGACAGACTTTACCAATGAGCAGTTCTTC. Protein sequence: CASSPRTDFTNEQFF. The variable domain in full, completed from reference TRBV5-1 and TRBJ2-1, reads KAGVTQTPRYLIKTRGQQVTLSCSPISGHRSVSWYQQTPGQGLQFLFEYFSETQRNKGNFPGRFSGRQFSNSRSEMNVSTLELGDSALYLCASSPRTDFTNEQFFGPGTRLTVL.

This clonotype came up many times. The chain is built from TRBV6-2 or TRBV6-3 and TRBJ2-2; perhaps D is TRBD1 or TRBD2 (5 bases each). V was trimmed by 10 bases and J by 3 bases, leaving 12 bases between them. This CDR3 comprises 13 residues. Germline values: CDR1 MNHEY, CDR2 SVGEGT. The CDR3 loop is CAIRGPYTGELFF. DNA of the CDR3: TGTGCCATACGGGGCCCTTACACCGGGGAGCTGTTTTTT.

This clonotype was picked up a small number of times. This chain links TRBV5-1 with TRBJ2-6; 8 nucleotides match TRBD2. With V trimmed by 0 bases and J by 2 bases, 7 bases remained unmatched. The CDR3 has 18 amino acids. CDR1 and CDR2 from the germline V gene are SGHRS and YFSETQ. The CDR3 nucleotides read TGCGCCAGCAGCTTGGCCTCGGGGGGGACGGCTGGGGCCAACGTCCTGACTTTC. It specifies CASSLASGGTAGANVLTF.

This clonotype was found a few times. The junction does not match germline at one end; this may be a read error. The genes are TRBV5-1 and TRBJ2-2, with D hard to call. The germline CDR1 and CDR2 sequences are SGHRS and YFSETQ. CDR3 length: 13 residues. CDR3 loop: CASRFLNTGELFF. CDR3 coding DNA: TGCGCCAGCCGCTTTTTGAACACCGGGGAGCTGTTTTTT.